The source of this TCR beta chain is a study of blood T cell repertoires in COVID-19. Authors' analysis steps: Amplifying reference gene primers gave estimates of nucleated cell counts. The data were produced by immunoSEQ multiplex PCR, yet TCRdb's version contains in-frame clones alone and is incomplete. V and J calls and clone size are those listed in that table; D and trimming were worked out from the DNA. The repertoire holds over 60,000 clones, with approximately 85% as singletons. Trimming cost V 8 bases and J 3 bases; bases outside gene matches: 10. CDR1 is WSHSY and CDR2 is SAAADI in the germline V gene. The length of the CDR3 is 15 residues.

The source of this sequence is a woman of 80 years or more with active or convalescent COVID-19. Material for sequencing was peripheral blood. This chain uses TRBV10-2 with TRBJ2-3; 8 bases agree with TRBD1. The CDR3 DNA reads as TGCGCCAGCCTTGAAGACAGGGGTTTTACAGATACGCAGTATTTT. Translation: CASLEDRGFTDTQYF.